This T cell receptor (beta chain) was recorded in a study of blood T cell repertoires in COVID-19. Study overall: COVID-19 samples collected from the United States, Italy and Spain covered acute and convalescent phases. The analysed material was cDNA or gDNA that came from T cells, B-cell-depleted T cells, or PBMCs.

J was trimmed by 6 bases and V by 5 bases; bases with no gene match: 9. Germline lookup yields CDR1 SNHLY and CDR2 FYNNEI. CDR3 size: 15 residues. A Seattle source enrolled patients during active infection and followed them longitudinally. The authors' processing: Counts of nucleated cells, estimated from reference gene primer amplification, were obtained. Using immunoSEQ multiplex PCR, the repertoire was profiled, and TCRdb retains in-frame clones only, with some absent. From that table come the V and J calls and clone size; the DNA was used to work out D and trimming. Of around 260,000 clones in the sample, 75% to 95% were seen once. This clone was detected once.

Material: peripheral blood. The receptor's source is a young adult with COVID-19, enrolled during active disease. The J gene is TRBJ1-5, the V gene TRBV2, with TRBD1 matching over 8 bases. CDR3 sequence reads: CASSFQGADGQPQHF. In DNA, the CDR3 is TGTGCCAGCAGTTTCCAGGGGGCGGACGGTCAGCCCCAGCATTTT.